This TCR beta chain was found in a study of blood T cells in healthy people across ages. The use of a sample-barcoded 5' primer and a J-beta primer mix characterized a second PCR of roughly 7 to 12 cycles. Researchers report that each sample yielded at least 2.5 million CDR3-containing paired-end reads. TCRdb itself ran the 5' RACE reads through MiXCR, one entry per CDR3 protein. The data show some 1.5 million distinct CDR3 sequences, roughly 27% seen once. Germline V gene sequence: CDR1 WSHSY, CDR2 SAAADI. This CDR3 is built from 13 residues. Trimming shortened V by 6 bases and J by 0 bases, and 8 bases separated the two germline ends. This clonotype was observed a few times.

The clonotype comes from a woman younger than 45 in good health. The sequenced material came from blood. The chain joins TRBV10-2 to TRBJ2-5; no clear D. The CDR3 sequence is CASSWKDQETQYF. The DNA of the CDR3 is TGCGCCAGCAGCTGGAAAGACCAAGAGACCCAGTACTTC.